These 4 T cell receptor beta chains were sequenced from one sample in a study of blood T cell repertoires in COVID-19. This table comes from immunoSEQ multiplex PCR, and its TCRdb copy is limited to in-frame clones, with some not included. The repertoire holds about 200,000 clones, with around 80% as singletons. Sequenced sample: peripheral blood. The origin of the receptors is a man aged 45-60 years with active or convalescent COVID-19.

The chain employs TRBV2 and TRBJ1-1; tentative D call: TRBD1 (5 bases). Trimming shortened V by 6 bases and J by 10 bases, and 18 bases separated the two germline ends. The CDR3 runs to 13 residues. CDR1 SNHLY and CDR2 FYNNEI come from the germline V gene. The CDR3 DNA is TGTGCCAGCAGACGGGGGGAAGCGCTGGGAGCTTTCTTT. Amino acids: CASRRGEALGAFF. Filled out from reference TRBV2 and TRBJ1-1, the complete variable domain reads EPEVTQTPSHQVTQMGQEVILRCVPISNHLYFYWYRQILGQKVEFLVSFYNNEISEKSEIFDDQFSVERPDGSNFTLKIRSTKLEDSAMYFCASRRGEALGAFFGQGTRLTVV.

J is TRBJ1-2 and V is TRBV29-1; D possibly corresponds to TRBD1 (6 bases). Germline assignment: CDR1 SQVTM and CDR2 ANQGSEA. The CDR3 contains 13 residues. The V and J ends lost 5 bases and 2 bases respectively, with 12 bases between them. The chain's CDR3 is CSVMDSVNYGYTF. CDR3 sequence (DNA): TGCAGCGTTATGGACAGCGTCAACTATGGCTACACCTTC.

The rearrangement joins TRBV5-1 to TRBJ1-1; maybe TRBD1 (6 bases). The germline V gene has CDR1 SGHRS and CDR2 YFSETQ. The CDR3 totals 14 residues. The V gene lost 2 bases and the J gene lost 5 bases, with 13 bases spanning the gap. The CDR3 coding sequence is TGCGCCAGCAGCTTCGGCAGGGGATGGACTGAAGCTTTCTTT. Protein product: CASSFGRGWTEAFF. Filled out from reference TRBV5-1 and TRBJ1-1, the complete variable domain reads KAGVTQTPRYLIKTRGQQVTLSCSPISGHRSVSWYQQTPGQGLQFLFEYFSETQRNKGNFPGRFSGRQFSNSRSEMNVSTLELGDSALYLCASSFGRGWTEAFFGQGTRLTVV.

This clone was counted once. The J gene is TRBJ2-1, the V gene TRBV2; TRBD2 agrees at 13 bases. The J segment lost 8 bases and the V segment lost 4 bases, leaving 11 bases of the junction unmatched. This CDR3 has 17 amino acids. The germline V gene has CDR1 SNHLY and CDR2 FYNNEI. The CDR3 nucleotides read TGTGCCAGCAGTGCCACCGAACTAGCGGGGGGGCAACATGAGCAGTTCTTC. Encoded protein: CASSATELAGGQHEQFF.